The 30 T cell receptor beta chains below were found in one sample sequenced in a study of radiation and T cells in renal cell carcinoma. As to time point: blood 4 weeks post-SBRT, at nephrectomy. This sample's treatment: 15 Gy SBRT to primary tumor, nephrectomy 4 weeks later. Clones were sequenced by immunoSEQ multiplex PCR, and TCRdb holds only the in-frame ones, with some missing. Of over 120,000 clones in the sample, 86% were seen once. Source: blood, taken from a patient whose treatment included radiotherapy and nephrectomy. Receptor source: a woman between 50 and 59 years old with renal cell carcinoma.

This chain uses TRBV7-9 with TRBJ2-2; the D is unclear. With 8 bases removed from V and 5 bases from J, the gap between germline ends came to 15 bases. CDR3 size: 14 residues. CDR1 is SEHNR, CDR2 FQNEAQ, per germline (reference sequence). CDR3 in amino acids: CASEGSGRTGELFF. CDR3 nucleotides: TGTGCCAGCGAAGGCAGTGGCAGGACCGGGGAGCTGTTTTTT. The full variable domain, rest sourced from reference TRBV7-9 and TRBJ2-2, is DTGVSQNPRHKITKRGQNVTFRCDPISEHNRLYWYRQTLGQGPEFLTYFQNEAQLEKSRLLSDRFSAERPKGSFSTLEIQRTEQGDSAMYLCASEGSGRTGELFFGEGSRLTVL.

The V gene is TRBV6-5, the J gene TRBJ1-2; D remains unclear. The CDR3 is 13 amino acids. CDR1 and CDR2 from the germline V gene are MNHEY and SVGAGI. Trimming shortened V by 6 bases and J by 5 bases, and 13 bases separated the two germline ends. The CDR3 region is CASRGLKSYGYTF. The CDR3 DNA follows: TGTGCCAGCAGAGGACTAAAATCGTATGGCTACACCTTC.

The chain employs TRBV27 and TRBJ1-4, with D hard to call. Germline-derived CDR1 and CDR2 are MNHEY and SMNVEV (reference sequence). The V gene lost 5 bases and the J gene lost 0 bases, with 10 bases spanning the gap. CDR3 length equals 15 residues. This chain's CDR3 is CASSVDQTTNEKLFF. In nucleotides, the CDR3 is TGTGCCAGCAGTGTCGACCAAACAACTAATGAAAAACTGTTTTTT.

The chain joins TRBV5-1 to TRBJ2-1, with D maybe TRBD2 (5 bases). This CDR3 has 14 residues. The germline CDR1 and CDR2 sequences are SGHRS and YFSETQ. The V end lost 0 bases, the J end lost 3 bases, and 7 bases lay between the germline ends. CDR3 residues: CASSLAGVYNEQFF. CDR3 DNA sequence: TGCGCCAGCAGCTTGGCCGGGGTCTACAATGAGCAGTTCTTC.

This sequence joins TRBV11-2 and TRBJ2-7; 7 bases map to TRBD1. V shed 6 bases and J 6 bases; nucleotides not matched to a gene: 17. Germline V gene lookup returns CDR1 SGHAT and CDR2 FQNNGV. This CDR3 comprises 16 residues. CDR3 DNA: TGTGCCAGCAGTCGCCAGGGGACAGCCCACCCCCGCGAGCAGTACTTC. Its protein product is CASSRQGTAHPREQYF.

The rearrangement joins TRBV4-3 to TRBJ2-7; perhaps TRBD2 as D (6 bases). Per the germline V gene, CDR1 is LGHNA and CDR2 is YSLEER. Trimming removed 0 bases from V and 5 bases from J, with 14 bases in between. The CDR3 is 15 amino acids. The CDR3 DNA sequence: TGCGCCAGCAGCCAAGAGGTTCGGGGGAGCAACGAGCAGTACTTC. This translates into CASSQEVRGSNEQYF.

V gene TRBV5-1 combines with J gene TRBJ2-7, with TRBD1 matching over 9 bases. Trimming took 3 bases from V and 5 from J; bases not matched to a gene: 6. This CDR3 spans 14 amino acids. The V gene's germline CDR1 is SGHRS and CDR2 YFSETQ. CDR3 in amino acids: CASSSGTGPNEQYF. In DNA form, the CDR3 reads TGCGCCAGCAGCTCCGGGACAGGGCCAAACGAGCAGTACTTC.

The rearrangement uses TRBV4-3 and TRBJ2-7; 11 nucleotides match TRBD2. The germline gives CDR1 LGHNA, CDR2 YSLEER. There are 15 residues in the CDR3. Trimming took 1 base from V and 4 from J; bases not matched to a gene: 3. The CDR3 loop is CASSQATSGAYEQYF. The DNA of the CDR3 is TGCGCCAGCAGCCAAGCGACTAGCGGGGCATACGAGCAGTACTTC.

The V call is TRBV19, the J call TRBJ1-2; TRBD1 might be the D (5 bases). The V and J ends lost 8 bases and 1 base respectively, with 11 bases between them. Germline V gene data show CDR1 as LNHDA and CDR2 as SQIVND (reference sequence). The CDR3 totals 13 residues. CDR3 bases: TGTGCCAGTCGACAGACTCTTAACTATGGCTACACCTTC. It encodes CASRQTLNYGYTF.

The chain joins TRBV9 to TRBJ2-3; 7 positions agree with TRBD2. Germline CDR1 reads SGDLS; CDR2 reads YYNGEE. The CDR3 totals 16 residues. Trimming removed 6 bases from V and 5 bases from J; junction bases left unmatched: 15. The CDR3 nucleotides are TGTGCCAGCACCGAAGGGAGCCCTAGCGGACGAGATACGCAGTATTTT. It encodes CASTEGSPSGRDTQYF.

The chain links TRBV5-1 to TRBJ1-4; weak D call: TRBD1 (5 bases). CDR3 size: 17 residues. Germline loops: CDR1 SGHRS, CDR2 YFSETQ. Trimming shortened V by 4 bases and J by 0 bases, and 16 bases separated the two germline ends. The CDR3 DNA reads TGCGCCAGCAGCCAAGGGACGGACGGAACAACTAATGAAAAACTGTTTTTT. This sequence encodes CASSQGTDGTTNEKLFF.

CDR3 in amino acids: CASSDVGLGTPYEQYF. DNA for the CDR3: TGTGCCAGCAGTGATGTTGGTTTGGGGACTCCCTACGAGCAGTACTTC. This rearrangement joins TRBV6-1 to TRBJ2-7; TRBD2 is a possible D gene (6 bases). This CDR3 region has 16 residues. V dropped 3 bases and J dropped 2 bases, with 17 bases sitting between them. The V gene's germline CDR1 is MNHNS and CDR2 SASEGT.

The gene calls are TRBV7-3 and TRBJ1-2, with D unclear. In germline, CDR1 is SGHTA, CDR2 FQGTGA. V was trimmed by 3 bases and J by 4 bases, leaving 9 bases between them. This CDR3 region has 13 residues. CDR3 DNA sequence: TGTGCCAGCAGCTTCGGACCGTTCTATGGCTACACCTTC. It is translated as CASSFGPFYGYTF.

Here the CDR3 reads CASTDWGESNYGYTF. DNA for the CDR3: TGTGCCAGCACCGATTGGGGGGAGTCAAACTATGGCTACACCTTC. The genes are TRBV28 and TRBJ1-2; possibly TRBD1 for D (5 bases). The V end lost 7 bases, the J end lost 2 bases, and 17 bases lay between the germline ends. Germline CDR1 and CDR2: MDHEN and SYDVKM. The CDR3 length is 15 residues.

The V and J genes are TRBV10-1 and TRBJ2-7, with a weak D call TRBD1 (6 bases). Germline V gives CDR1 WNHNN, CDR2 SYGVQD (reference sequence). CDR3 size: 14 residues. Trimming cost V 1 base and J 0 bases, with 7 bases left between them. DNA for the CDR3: TGCGCCAGCAGTGAGTTCAGGGGCTCCTACGAGCAGTACTTC. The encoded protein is CASSEFRGSYEQYF.

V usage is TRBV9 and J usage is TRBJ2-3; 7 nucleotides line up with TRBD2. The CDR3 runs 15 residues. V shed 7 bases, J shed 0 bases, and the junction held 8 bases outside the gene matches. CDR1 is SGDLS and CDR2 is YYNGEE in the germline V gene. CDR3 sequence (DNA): TGTGCCAGCGCAAACTCGGGAGGCAGCACAGATACGCAGTATTTT. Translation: CASANSGGSTDTQYF. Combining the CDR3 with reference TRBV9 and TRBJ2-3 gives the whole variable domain DSGVTQTPKHLITATGQRVTLRCSPRSGDLSVYWYQQSLDQGLQFLIQYYNGEERAKGNILERFSAQQFPDLHSELNLSSLELGDSALYFCASANSGGSTDTQYFGPGTRLTVL.

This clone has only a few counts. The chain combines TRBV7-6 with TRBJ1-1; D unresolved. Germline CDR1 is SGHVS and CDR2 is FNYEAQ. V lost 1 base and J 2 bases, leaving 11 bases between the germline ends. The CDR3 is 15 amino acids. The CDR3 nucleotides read TGTGCCAGCAGCTTAGACCCCGTGGGAAACACTGAAGCTTTCTTT. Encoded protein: CASSLDPVGNTEAFF.

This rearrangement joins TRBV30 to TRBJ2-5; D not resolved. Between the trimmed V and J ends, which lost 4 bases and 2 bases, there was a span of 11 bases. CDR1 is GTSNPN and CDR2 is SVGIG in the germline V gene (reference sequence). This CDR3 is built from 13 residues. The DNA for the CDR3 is TGTGCCTGGAATTCTGGGCGTCAAGAGACCCAGTACTTC. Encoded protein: CAWNSGRQETQYF.

CDR3 loop: CASSPVGDEQFF. The CDR3 region has the DNA TGTGCCAGCAGCCCCGTTGGGGATGAGCAGTTCTTC. The J gene is TRBJ2-1, the V gene TRBV4-2; unclear D gene. Germline V lookup: CDR1 LGHNA, CDR2 YNFKEQ. CDR3 length: 12 amino acids. Trimming left V 4 bases short and J 8 bases short, with 9 bases between.

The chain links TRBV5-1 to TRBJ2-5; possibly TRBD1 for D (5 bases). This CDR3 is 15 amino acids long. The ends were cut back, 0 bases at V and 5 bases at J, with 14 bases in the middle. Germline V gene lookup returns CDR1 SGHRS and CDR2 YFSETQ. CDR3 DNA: TGCGCCAGCAGCTTGGGGGGCCAGGGTTTCGAGACCCAGTACTTC. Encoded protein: CASSLGGQGFETQYF.

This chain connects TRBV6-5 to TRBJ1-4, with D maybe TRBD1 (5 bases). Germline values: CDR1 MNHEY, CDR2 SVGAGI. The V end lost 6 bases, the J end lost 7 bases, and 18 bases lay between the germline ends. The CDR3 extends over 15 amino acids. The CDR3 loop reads CASSDYRSLGEKLFF. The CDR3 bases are TGTGCCAGCAGCGATTACAGGTCCTTGGGTGAAAAACTGTTTTTT.

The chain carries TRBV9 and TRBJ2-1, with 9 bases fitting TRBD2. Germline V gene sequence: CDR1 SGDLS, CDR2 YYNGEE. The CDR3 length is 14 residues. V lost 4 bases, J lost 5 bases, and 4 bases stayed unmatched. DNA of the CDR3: TGTGCCAGCAGCCCATCTAGCGGGGACAATGAGCAGTTCTTC. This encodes CASSPSSGDNEQFF.

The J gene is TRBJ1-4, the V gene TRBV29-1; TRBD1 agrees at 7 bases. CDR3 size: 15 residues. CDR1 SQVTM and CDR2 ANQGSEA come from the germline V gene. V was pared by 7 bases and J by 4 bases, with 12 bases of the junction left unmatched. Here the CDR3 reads CSGKHGQARNEKLFF. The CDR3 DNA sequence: TGCAGCGGGAAACACGGACAGGCTCGTAATGAAAAACTGTTTTTT.

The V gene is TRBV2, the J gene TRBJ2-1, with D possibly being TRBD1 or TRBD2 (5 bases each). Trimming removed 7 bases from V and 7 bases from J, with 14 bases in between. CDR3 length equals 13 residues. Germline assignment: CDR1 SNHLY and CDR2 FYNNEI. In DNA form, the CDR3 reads TGTGCCAGCATCGGGGCTATGATAAATGAGCAGTTCTTC. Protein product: CASIGAMINEQFF.

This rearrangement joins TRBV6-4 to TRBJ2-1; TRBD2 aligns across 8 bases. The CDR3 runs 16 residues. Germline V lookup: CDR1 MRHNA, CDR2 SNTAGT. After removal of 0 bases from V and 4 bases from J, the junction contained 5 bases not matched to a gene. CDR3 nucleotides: TGTGCCAGCAGTGACTCAGCGGGAGCCAATTACAATGAGCAGTTCTTC. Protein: CASSDSAGANYNEQFF.

As DNA, the CDR3 is TGTGCCAGCGGGGGGACTAGCTCCTACAATGAGCAGTTCTTC. Amino acids: CASGGTSSYNEQFF. The rearrangement links TRBV2 to TRBJ2-1; 8 positions agree with TRBD2. The germline CDR1 and CDR2 sequences are SNHLY and FYNNEI. V lost 8 bases and J lost 0; bases outside the gene matches: 3. The CDR3 spans 14 residues. Drawing the rest from reference TRBV2 and TRBJ2-1, the complete variable domain is EPEVTQTPSHQVTQMGQEVILRCVPISNHLYFYWYRQILGQKVEFLVSFYNNEISEKSEIFDDQFSVERPDGSNFTLKIRSTKLEDSAMYFCASGGTSSYNEQFFGPGTRLTVL.

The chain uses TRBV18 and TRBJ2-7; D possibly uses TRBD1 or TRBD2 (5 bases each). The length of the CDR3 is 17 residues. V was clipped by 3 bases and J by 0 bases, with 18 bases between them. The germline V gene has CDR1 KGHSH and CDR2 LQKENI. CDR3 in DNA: TGTGCCAGCTCACCCCGCCGGGACGTAAACAGCTCCTACGAGCAGTACTTC. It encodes CASSPRRDVNSSYEQYF.

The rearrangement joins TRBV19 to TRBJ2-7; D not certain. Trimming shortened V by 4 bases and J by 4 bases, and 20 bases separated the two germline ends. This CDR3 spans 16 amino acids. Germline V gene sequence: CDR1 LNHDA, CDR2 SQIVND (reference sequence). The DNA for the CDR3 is TGTGCCAGTAGTACACCTACCCGGACGTTGGTTTACGAGCAGTACTTC. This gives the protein CASSTPTRTLVYEQYF.

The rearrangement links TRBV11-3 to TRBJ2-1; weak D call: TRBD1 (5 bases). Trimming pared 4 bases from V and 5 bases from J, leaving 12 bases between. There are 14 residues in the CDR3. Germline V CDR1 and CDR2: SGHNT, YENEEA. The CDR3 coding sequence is TGTGCCAGCAGCTCCAACCCGACAGACAATGAGCAGTTCTTC. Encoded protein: CASSSNPTDNEQFF.

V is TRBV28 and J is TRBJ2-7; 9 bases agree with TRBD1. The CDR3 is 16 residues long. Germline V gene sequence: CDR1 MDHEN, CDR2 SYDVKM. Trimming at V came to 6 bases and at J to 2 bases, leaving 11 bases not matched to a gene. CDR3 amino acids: CASRTTLGQGTYEQYF. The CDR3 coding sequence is TGTGCCAGCAGGACCACACTAGGACAGGGGACCTACGAGCAGTACTTC.